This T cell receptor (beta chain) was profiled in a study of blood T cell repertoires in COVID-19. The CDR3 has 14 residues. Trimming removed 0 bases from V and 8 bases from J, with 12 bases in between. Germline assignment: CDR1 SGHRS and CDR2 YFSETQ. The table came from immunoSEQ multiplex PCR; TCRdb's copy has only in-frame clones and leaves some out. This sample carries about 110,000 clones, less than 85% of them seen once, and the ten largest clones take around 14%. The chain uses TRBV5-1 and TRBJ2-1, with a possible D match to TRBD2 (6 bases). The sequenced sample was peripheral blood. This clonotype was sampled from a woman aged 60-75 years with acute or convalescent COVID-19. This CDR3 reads CASSLGLDGDEQFF. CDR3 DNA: TGCGCCAGCAGCTTGGGACTAGACGGGGATGAGCAGTTCTTC.